This T cell receptor (beta chain) was observed in a study of blood T cell repertoires in COVID-19. Looking at the study overall: T cells, B-cell-depleted T cells, or PBMCs provided the cDNA or gDNA that served as material.

Germline-derived CDR1 and CDR2 are SNHLY and FYNNEI. This CDR3 is 15 amino acids long. The V end lost 1 base, the J end lost 2 bases, and 9 bases lay between the germline ends. Per the original data handling: Estimation of nucleated cell counts relied on the amplification of reference gene primers. Generated by immunoSEQ multiplex PCR, the TCRdb table keeps only in-frame clones and is missing some. V and J calls and clone size follow that table, whereas D and trimming were derived from the DNA. Here the sample spans around 260,000 clones, 89% being singletons. The source is a woman aged 40 to 55 who had recovered from COVID-19. The sequenced sample consisted of peripheral blood. The chain employs TRBV2 and TRBJ1-5; D may be TRBD1 (5 bases). The DNA of the CDR3 is TGTGCCAGCAGTGAAGGAGGGGAGGGCAATCAGCCCCAGCATTTT. It yields the protein CASSEGGEGNQPQHF.